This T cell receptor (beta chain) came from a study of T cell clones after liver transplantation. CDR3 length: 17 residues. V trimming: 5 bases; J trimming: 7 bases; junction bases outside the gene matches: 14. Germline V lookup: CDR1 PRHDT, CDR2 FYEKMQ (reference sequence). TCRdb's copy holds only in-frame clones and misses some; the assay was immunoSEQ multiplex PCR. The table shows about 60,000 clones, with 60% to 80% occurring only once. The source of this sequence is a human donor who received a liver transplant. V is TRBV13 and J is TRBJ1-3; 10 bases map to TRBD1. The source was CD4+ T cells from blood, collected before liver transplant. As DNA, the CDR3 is TGTGCCAGCAGCCCTCCGGGACAGGGGAGATTTGGGAACACCATATATTTT. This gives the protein CASSPPGQGRFGNTIYF.